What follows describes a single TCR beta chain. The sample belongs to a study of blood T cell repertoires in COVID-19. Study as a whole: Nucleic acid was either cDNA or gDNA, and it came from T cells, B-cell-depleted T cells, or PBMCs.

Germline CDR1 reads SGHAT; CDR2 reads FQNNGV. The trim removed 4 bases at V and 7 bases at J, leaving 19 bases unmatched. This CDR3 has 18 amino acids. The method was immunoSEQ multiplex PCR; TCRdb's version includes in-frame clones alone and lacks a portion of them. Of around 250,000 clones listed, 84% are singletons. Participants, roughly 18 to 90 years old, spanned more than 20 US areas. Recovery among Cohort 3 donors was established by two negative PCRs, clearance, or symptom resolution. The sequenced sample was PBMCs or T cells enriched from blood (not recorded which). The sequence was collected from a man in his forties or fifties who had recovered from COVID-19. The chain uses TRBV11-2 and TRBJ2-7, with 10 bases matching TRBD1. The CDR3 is CASSSTGTGERGPEEQYF. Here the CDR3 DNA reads TGTGCCAGCAGCTCCACCGGGACAGGGGAGAGGGGACCTGAGGAGCAGTACTTC.